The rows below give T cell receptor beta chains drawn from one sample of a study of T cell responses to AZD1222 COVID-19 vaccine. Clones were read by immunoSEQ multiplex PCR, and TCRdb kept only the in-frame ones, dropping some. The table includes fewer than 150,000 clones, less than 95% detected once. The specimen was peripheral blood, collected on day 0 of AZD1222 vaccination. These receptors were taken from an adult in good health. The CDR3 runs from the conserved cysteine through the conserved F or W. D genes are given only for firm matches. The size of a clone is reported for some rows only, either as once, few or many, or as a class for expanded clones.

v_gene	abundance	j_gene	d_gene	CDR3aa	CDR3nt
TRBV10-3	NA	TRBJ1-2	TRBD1	CAISAVPGQGRWDYGYTF	TGTGCCATCAGTGCTGTCCCGGGACAGGGGCGTTGGGACTATGGCTACACCTTC
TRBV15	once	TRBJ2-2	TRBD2	CATSRVGGANTGELFF	TGTGCCACCAGCAGAGTTGGGGGGGCGAACACCGGGGAGCTGTTTTTT
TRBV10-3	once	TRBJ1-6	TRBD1	CAISPSDRDNSPLHF	TGTGCCATCAGTCCCTCGGACAGGGACAATTCACCCCTCCACTTT
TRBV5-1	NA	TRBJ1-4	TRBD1	CASSLNRGVSGTNEKLFF	TGCGCCAGCAGCTTGAACAGGGGGGTGAGCGGGACTAATGAAAAACTGTTTTTT
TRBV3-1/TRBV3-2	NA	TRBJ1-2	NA	CASSSGVHGYTF	TGTGCCAGCAGCTCAGGGGTTCATGGCTACACCTTC
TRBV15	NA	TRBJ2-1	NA	CATSRDMGASGSSYNEQFF	TGTGCCACCAGCAGAGATATGGGGGCTAGCGGAAGCTCCTACAATGAGCAGTTCTTC
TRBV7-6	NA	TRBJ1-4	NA	CASSGTGATNEKLFF	TGTGCCAGCAGCGGAACGGGTGCAACTAATGAAAAACTGTTTTTT
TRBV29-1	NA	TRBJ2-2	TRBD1	CSATGEMNTGELFF	TGCAGCGCGACAGGGGAAATGAACACCGGGGAGCTGTTTTTT
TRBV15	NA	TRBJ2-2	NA	CATSSASSNTGELFF	TGTGCCACCAGCAGTGCTAGTTCGAACACCGGGGAGCTGTTTTTT
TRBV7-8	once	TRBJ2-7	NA	CASSLAHRDYEQYF	TGTGCCAGCAGCTTAGCGCACAGGGATTACGAGCAGTACTTC
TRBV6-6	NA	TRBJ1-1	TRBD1	CASSEQGASTEAFF	TGTGCCAGCAGCGAACAGGGGGCGTCAACTGAAGCTTTCTTT
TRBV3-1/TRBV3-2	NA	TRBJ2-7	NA	CASSHSDYEQYF	TGTGCCAGCAGCCACAGCGACTACGAGCAGTACTTC
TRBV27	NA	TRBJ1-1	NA	CASSPLEGSAFF	TGTGCCAGCAGCCCCCTGGAGGGCTCAGCTTTCTTT
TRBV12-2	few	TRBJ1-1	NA	CASPENFSYDTEAFF	TGTGCAAGTCCCGAGAACTTCTCCTATGACACTGAAGCTTTCTTT
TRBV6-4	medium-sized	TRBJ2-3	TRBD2	CASSLSGGGTDTQYF	TGTGCCAGCAGTCTAAGCGGGGGAGGCACAGATACGCAGTATTTT
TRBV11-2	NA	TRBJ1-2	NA	CASSPASAGVGYTF	TGTGCCAGCAGCCCCGCCTCGGCGGGTGTGGGCTACACCTTC
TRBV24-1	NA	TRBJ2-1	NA	CATSPPRRFF	TGTGCCACCAGCCCCCCCCGGCGGTTCTTC
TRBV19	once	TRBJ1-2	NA	CASSVVVGTQYGYTF	TGTGCCAGTAGTGTGGTTGTCGGGACACAATACGGCTACACCTTC
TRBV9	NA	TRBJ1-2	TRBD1	CASSVDRGRGSGYTF	TGTGCCAGCAGCGTAGACAGGGGGCGGGGCAGTGGCTACACCTTC
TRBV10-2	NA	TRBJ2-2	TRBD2	CASSLIGLAGGQGTGELFF	TGCGCCAGCAGTTTGATTGGACTAGCGGGGGGGCAAGGCACCGGGGAGCTGTTTTTT
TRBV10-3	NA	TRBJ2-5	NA	CAISEPDVEKETQYF	TGTGCCATCAGTGAACCGGACGTAGAAAAAGAGACCCAGTACTTC